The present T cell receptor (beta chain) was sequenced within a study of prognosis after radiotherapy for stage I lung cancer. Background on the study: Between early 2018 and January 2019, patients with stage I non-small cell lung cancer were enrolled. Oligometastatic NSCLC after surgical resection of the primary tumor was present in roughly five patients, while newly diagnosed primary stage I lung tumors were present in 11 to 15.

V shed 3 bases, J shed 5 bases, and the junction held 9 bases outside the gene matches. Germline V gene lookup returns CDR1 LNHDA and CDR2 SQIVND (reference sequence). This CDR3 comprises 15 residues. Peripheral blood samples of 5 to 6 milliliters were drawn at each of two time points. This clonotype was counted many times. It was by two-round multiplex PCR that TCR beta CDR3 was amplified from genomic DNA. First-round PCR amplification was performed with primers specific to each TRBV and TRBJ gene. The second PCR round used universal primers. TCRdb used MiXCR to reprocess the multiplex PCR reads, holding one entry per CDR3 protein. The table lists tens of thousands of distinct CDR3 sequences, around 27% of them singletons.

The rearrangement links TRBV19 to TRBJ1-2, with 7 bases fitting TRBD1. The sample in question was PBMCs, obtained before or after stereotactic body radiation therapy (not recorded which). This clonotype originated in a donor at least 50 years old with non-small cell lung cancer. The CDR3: CASSIPGQKLYGYTF. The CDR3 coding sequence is TGTGCCAGTAGTATTCCGGGACAGAAACTTTATGGCTACACCTTC.